This entry features one T cell receptor beta chain sequence. Its antigen is currently not known. Base qualities are missing; no much larger clone stands one base away. Inclusive of the bounding cysteine and phenylalanine, the CDR3 is 14 residues long. The read is trimmed to its CDR3 DNA, 42 bases read in frame from base 1. A distance of 9 bases separates the germline ends of V and J, which lose 1 base and 4 bases respectively. CDR1 and CDR2 were assigned from the germline V gene (reference sequence) as LGHDT and YNNKEL. The data were obtained in a study of blood T cell repertoires in COVID-19 (dated by TCRdb to the early 2020s). Study-wide context: The collaborator samples originated in the United States, Italy and Spain and spanned the acute and convalescent phases of COVID-19. The material from the prospective study consisted of cDNA or gDNA derived from T cells, B-cell-depleted T cells, or PBMCs. Deeply sampled blood TCRbeta repertoires from subjects exposed to, actively infected with, or recovered from COVID-19 were included in the dataset. The repertoires were released in a freely available public database intended as a resource for research on the immune response to SARS-CoV-2. The samples were drawn from the first 160 participants of the ongoing ImmuneRACE study and from over 950 subjects provided by 6 global collaborators. Sample metadata almost always included a de-identified subject ID, COVID-19 status, age in years and sex. Where available, HLA class I and class II types were taken from metadata supplied by the sample provider and were not determined by assay-based typing.

Study-wide conclusions, independent of this receptor: The amount of clinical and demographic metadata varied by source and participant and was provided uncurated.

TCRbeta CDR3 regions were amplified from genomic DNA by means of the immunoSEQ Assay, a bias-controlled multiplex PCR. The original pipeline was this. The number of nucleated cells in each sample was estimated by amplification of reference gene primers within the assay. Sequence reads were collapsed and filtered to measure the absolute abundance of every unique TCRbeta CDR3 rearrangement. For each sample, productive Simpson clonality was calculated as the square root of Simpson's diversity index across productive rearrangements. As stored in TCRdb, this immuneACCESS dataset retains in-frame rearrangements with V and J assigned. A fraction of the clones does not appear; measured against another copy, unresolved V genes explain less than half of the discrepancy, and the remainder lacks a known reason. The V and J calls and clone size come from that table; D and trimming were worked out from the DNA. The sample yields around 130,000 clones; roughly 83% were counted once. More than 1.3% of the sample rests with the top ten.

Collaborating institutions collected whole blood in K2EDTA tubes following their own protocols. For TCRbeta analysis, collaborators shipped samples in one of three forms: frozen whole blood, isolated PBMCs, or DNA extracted from either of those sample types. Sequenced input: peripheral blood. This receptor was identified in a man aged 60 to 69 with acute or convalescent COVID-19. The V gene is TRBV3-1 (or the pseudogene TRBV3-2) and the J gene is TRBJ2-3; a tentative D call is TRBD2 (5 bases match). The CDR3 sequence is CASSQVPGADTQYF. The nucleotides are TGTGCCAGCAGCCAAGTCCCCGGGGCAGATACGCAGTATTTT.